These 18 T cell receptor beta chains originate from one sample sequenced in a study of OX40 agonist ivuxolimab in advanced cancers. Library generation was performed with the immunoSEQ multiplex PCR assay. TCRdb limited this immuneACCESS table to in-frame rearrangements with V and J called. A share of clones is missing; checked studies link under half to unresolved V genes, and the rest is unexplained. This sample is represented by about 22,000 clones; around four fifths of them were singletons. The ten most abundant clones make up roughly 36% of the sample. This specimen was CD4+ or CD8+ T cells sorted from blood, taken in a trial of the OX40 agonist ivuxolimab. The receptor source for this set is an adult with an advanced solid tumor such as melanoma, head and neck, liver or kidney cancer.

The chain carries TRBV27 and TRBJ1-1; 7 nucleotides line up with TRBD1. Trimming cost V 2 bases and J 7 bases; bases outside gene matches: 4. CDR1 is MNHEY, CDR2 SMNVEV, per germline (reference sequence). CDR3 size: 13 residues. The CDR3 DNA reads TGTGCCAGCAGTTTAAGTGGGACAGATGAAGCTTTCTTT. Protein sequence: CASSLSGTDEAFF.

J is TRBJ2-7 and V is TRBV5-6; perhaps TRBD1 as D (6 bases). The CDR3 length is 17 residues. Germline V gives CDR1 SGHDT, CDR2 YYEEEE. The V end lost 3 bases, the J end lost 0 bases, and 19 bases lay between the germline ends. The CDR3 bases are TGTGCCAGCAGCTGGAGTCCTCGGACAGCCAACTCCTACGAGCAGTACTTC. It yields the protein CASSWSPRTANSYEQYF.

By frequency in the sample, this clone is medium-sized. The chain combines TRBV7-6 with TRBJ2-7; D possibly matches TRBD1 or TRBD2 (6 bases each). The CDR3 contains 14 residues. V dropped 2 bases and J dropped 5 bases, with 13 bases sitting between them. The germline CDR1 and CDR2 sequences are SGHVS and FNYEAQ. The CDR3 DNA follows: TGTGCCAGCAGCTTAAACACAGGGAGGCACGAGCAGTACTTC. It specifies CASSLNTGRHEQYF.

The J gene is TRBJ2-3, the V gene TRBV2; D possibly matches TRBD1 or TRBD2 (6 bases each). This CDR3 has 16 residues. Germline V CDR1 and CDR2: SNHLY, FYNNEI. The germline V and J ends were trimmed by 3 bases and 2 bases, with 15 bases remaining between them. The CDR3 here is CASSDEGGKFTDTQYF. DNA of the CDR3: TGTGCCAGCAGTGACGAGGGGGGAAAGTTCACAGATACGCAGTATTTT.

The DNA of the CDR3 is TGTGCCTGGAGTGTACAGGGGGTCGACGAGCAGTACTTC. Encoded protein: CAWSVQGVDEQYF. This rearrangement joins TRBV30 to TRBJ2-7, with 8 bases identical to TRBD1. Germline CDR1 and CDR2: GTSNPN and SVGIG (reference sequence). CDR3 length: 13 residues. The J segment lost 5 bases and the V segment lost 0 bases, leaving 3 bases of the junction unmatched.

The gene calls are TRBV29-1 and TRBJ2-7, with D tentatively TRBD1 or TRBD2 (6 bases each). V was clipped by 7 bases and J by 4 bases, with 14 bases between them. This CDR3 is built from 12 residues. The V gene's germline CDR1 is SQVTM and CDR2 ANQGSEA. This chain's CDR3 is CSGLEGGYEQYF. The CDR3 nucleotides are TGCAGCGGTCTAGAAGGGGGGTACGAGCAGTACTTC.

The chain combines TRBV9 with TRBJ2-7; 8 positions match TRBD1. Trimming removed 4 bases from V and 3 bases from J; junction bases left unmatched: 12. This CDR3 is 16 amino acids long. CDR1 is SGDLS and CDR2 is YYNGEE in the germline V gene. The CDR3 DNA sequence: TGTGCCAGCAGCTCAGAGCGCAGGGGGCTATACTACGAGCAGTACTTC. It specifies CASSSERRGLYYEQYF. Full variable domain (remainder filled in from reference TRBV9 and TRBJ2-7): DSGVTQTPKHLITATGQRVTLRCSPRSGDLSVYWYQQSLDQGLQFLIQYYNGEERAKGNILERFSAQQFPDLHSELNLSSLELGDSALYFCASSSERRGLYYEQYFGPGTRLTVT.

The rearrangement uses TRBV6-5 and TRBJ1-2; D is perhaps TRBD1 (6 bases). The germline V gene has CDR1 MNHEY and CDR2 SVGAGI. V lost 2 bases and J 7 bases, leaving 14 bases between the germline ends. This CDR3 contains 14 residues. In nucleotides, the CDR3 is TGTGCCAGCAGTTACAGAGAGGGGGATAGTGGCTACACCTTC. Translation gives CASSYREGDSGYTF.

CDR3 sequence reads: CASSQDPEQGPANEKLFF. The CDR3 DNA reads TGTGCCAGCAGCCAAGATCCCGAACAGGGCCCTGCTAATGAAAAACTGTTTTTT. The rearrangement uses TRBV4-2 and TRBJ1-4, with D perhaps matching TRBD1 (6 bases). The germline V and J ends were trimmed by 0 bases and 3 bases, with 17 bases remaining between them. This CDR3 contains 18 residues. Germline CDR1 and CDR2: LGHNA and YNFKEQ.

This clone showed up just a few times. This chain connects TRBV19 to TRBJ2-1, with TRBD2 identical over 9 bases. Germline V gene data show CDR1 as LNHDA and CDR2 as SQIVND (reference sequence). Unmatched junction bases numbered 5, after V lost 5 bases and J lost 9 bases. The CDR3 spans 13 residues. Here the CDR3 DNA reads TGTGCCAGTAGTTGGGGACTAGCAAGTGAGCAGTTCTTC. Its protein product is CASSWGLASEQFF.

The chain joins TRBV9 to TRBJ2-1; no clear D gene. V lost 3 bases and J 0 bases, leaving 16 bases between the germline ends. The CDR3 length is 17 residues. Germline V gene sequence: CDR1 SGDLS, CDR2 YYNGEE. CDR3 coding DNA: TGTGCCAGCAGCGCAAAATCTGGCGTGTTCTCCTACAATGAGCAGTTCTTC. Amino acids: CASSAKSGVFSYNEQFF.

V is TRBV9 and J is TRBJ1-4; 9 nucleotides line up with TRBD1. With V trimmed by 3 bases and J by 8 bases, 8 bases remained unmatched. The germline V gene has CDR1 SGDLS and CDR2 YYNGEE. CDR3 length equals 15 residues. The CDR3 nucleotides are TGTGCCAGCAGCGCCACAGGGGGCGCAGGGGAAAAACTGTTTTTT. Translating it yields CASSATGGAGEKLFF.

This clone was picked up a small number of times. This rearrangement joins TRBV9 to TRBJ2-1, with D unresolved. The CDR3 sequence is 12 residues long. The germline V and J ends were trimmed by 1 base and 5 bases, with 4 bases remaining between them. Germline V gene sequence: CDR1 SGDLS, CDR2 YYNGEE. The CDR3 reads CASSVPNNEQFF. For the CDR3, the DNA is TGTGCCAGCAGCGTACCAAACAATGAGCAGTTCTTC.

The V call is TRBV6-5, the J call TRBJ2-7, with 12 bases matching TRBD2. V gave up 6 bases and J gave up 7 bases; unmatched junction bases: 7. Germline V gene sequence: CDR1 MNHEY, CDR2 SVGAGI. This CDR3 contains 14 residues. The chain's CDR3 is CASSRLAGAFEQYF. For the CDR3, the DNA is TGTGCCAGCAGCCGACTAGCGGGAGCCTTTGAGCAGTACTTC.

The chain employs TRBV6-5 and TRBJ2-7, with D uncertain. V lost 0 bases, J lost 0 bases, and 6 bases lay in between. The CDR3 spans 14 residues. Per germline, CDR1 MNHEY and CDR2 SVGAGI. This CDR3 is CASSYSFDSYEQYF. The CDR3 DNA reads as TGTGCCAGCAGTTACTCGTTCGACTCCTACGAGCAGTACTTC.

The chain links TRBV7-9 to TRBJ2-7; 8 bases match TRBD1. The V and J ends lost 5 bases and 4 bases, in that order; junction bases with no gene match: 10. CDR3 size: 15 residues. Germline V gives CDR1 SEHNR, CDR2 FQNEAQ (reference sequence). This chain's CDR3 is CASSHPGQAQYEQYF. In DNA, the CDR3 is TGTGCCAGCAGCCACCCGGGACAGGCGCAATACGAGCAGTACTTC.

On this clone: The sample holds other DNA sequences that translate to the same CDR3. The chain has TRBV6-5 and TRBJ1-6; D not resolved. V shed 0 bases and J shed 7 bases, with 4 bases lying between them. Germline V gives CDR1 MNHEY, CDR2 SVGAGI. The CDR3 totals 13 residues. The CDR3 spells CASSYSRNSPLHF. CDR3 in DNA: TGTGCCAGCAGTTACTCCCGGAATTCACCCCTCCACTTT.

This chain joins TRBV10-2 and TRBJ1-5; D uncertain. With 6 bases removed from V and 2 bases from J, the gap between germline ends came to 14 bases. Germline CDR1 is WSHSY and CDR2 is SAAADI. The CDR3 has 15 amino acids. CDR3 sequence (DNA): TGCGCCAGCAGGGATACACTTAAGGGCAATCAGCCCCAGCATTTT. Amino acid sequence: CASRDTLKGNQPQHF.